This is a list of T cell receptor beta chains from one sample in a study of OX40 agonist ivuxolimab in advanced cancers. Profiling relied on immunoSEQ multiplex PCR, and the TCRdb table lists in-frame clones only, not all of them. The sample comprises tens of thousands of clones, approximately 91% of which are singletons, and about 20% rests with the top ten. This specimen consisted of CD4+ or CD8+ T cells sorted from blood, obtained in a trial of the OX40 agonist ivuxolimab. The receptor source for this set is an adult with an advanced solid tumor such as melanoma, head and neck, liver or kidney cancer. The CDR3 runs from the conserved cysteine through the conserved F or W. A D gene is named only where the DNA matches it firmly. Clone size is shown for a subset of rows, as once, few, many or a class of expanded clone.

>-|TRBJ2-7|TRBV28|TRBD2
CASRGIGGSYEQYF
TGTGCCAGCCGGGGGATCGGCGGGAGTTACGAGCAGTACTTC
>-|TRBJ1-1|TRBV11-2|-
CASSLGTYEAFF
TGTGCCAGCAGCTTAGGGACATACGAAGCTTTCTTT
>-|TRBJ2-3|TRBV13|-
CASSLGEISTDTQYF
TGTGCCAGCAGCTTAGGTGAAATTAGCACAGATACGCAGTATTTT
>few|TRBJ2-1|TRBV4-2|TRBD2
CASSQEAGEYNEQFF
TGTGCCAGCAGCCAAGAAGCGGGAGAGTACAATGAGCAGTTCTTC
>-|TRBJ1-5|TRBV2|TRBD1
CASSEAVRDSTNQPQHF
TGTGCCAGCAGTGAGGCTGTCCGGGACAGCACCAATCAGCCCCAGCATTTT
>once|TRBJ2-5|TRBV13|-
CASSFGSGIRGETQYF
TGTGCCAGCAGCTTTGGATCTGGGATTAGAGGGGAGACCCAGTACTTC
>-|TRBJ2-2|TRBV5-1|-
CASSFSEPNTGELFF
TGCGCCAGCAGCTTTTCTGAACCTAACACCGGGGAGCTGTTTTTT
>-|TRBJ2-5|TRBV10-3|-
CATPQYIRRETQYF
TGTGCCACCCCCCAGTACATTCGGCGGGAGACCCAGTACTTC
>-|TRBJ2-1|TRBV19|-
CASSPLGLHNEQFF
TGTGCCAGTAGTCCCCTTGGACTCCACAATGAGCAGTTCTTC
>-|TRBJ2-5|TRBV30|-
CAWSPGQQETQYF
TGTGCCTGGAGTCCCGGACAGCAAGAGACCCAGTACTTC
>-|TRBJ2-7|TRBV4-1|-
CASSQTPFGEQYF
TGCGCCAGCAGCCAGACCCCTTTCGGGGAGCAGTACTTC
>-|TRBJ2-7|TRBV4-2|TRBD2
CASSQGLAATYEQYF
TGTGCCAGCAGCCAGGGACTAGCGGCCACCTACGAGCAGTACTTC
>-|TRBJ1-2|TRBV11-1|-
CASSSRSSNYGYTF
TGTGCCAGCAGCTCCCGGTCATCTAACTATGGCTACACCTTC
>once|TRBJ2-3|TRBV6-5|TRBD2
CASRRTSGTDTQYF
TGTGCCAGCAGGAGGACTAGCGGCACAGATACGCAGTATTTT
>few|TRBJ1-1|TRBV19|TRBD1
CASMKGANTEAFF
TGTGCCAGTATGAAGGGGGCGAACACTGAAGCTTTCTTT